These T cell receptor beta chains were read from a single sample in a study of PD-1 blockade in mismatch repair-deficient tumors. Generated by immunoSEQ multiplex PCR, the TCRdb table keeps only in-frame clones and is missing some. Found here are under 75,000 clones, around 88% of them singletons; the top ten hold approximately 13%. Sequences were derived from peripheral blood, sampled 52 weeks after starting pembrolizumab. The receptors were sampled from an adult with mismatch repair-deficient cancer. The CDR3 runs from the conserved cysteine through the conserved F or W. Fields, in order: V gene, clone size, D gene, J gene, CDR3 DNA, CDR3 protein. A D gene is named only where the DNA matches it firmly. Rows may omit the clone size; those that give it use once, few, many or a size class.

v_call: TRBV30; clone_size: .; d_call: .; j_call: TRBJ2-7; cdr3_nt: TGTGCCTGGAGGGCTTCCGGGGAGCGGTCCTACGAGCAGTACTTC; cdr3_aa: CAWRASGERSYEQYF
v_call: TRBV27; clone_size: .; d_call: TRBD2; j_call: TRBJ2-7; cdr3_nt: TGTGCCAGCAGTCTGAGCGGGGGGACCTACGAGCAGTACTTC; cdr3_aa: CASSLSGGTYEQYF
v_call: TRBV27; clone_size: .; d_call: .; j_call: TRBJ1-2; cdr3_nt: TGTGCCAGCAGTTTTTATGCAGGGGAGGGTTATGGCTACACCTTC; cdr3_aa: CASSFYAGEGYGYTF
v_call: TRBV7-9; clone_size: few; d_call: .; j_call: TRBJ1-1; cdr3_nt: TGTGCCAGCAGCTTCGGCAGGGTTGACACTGAAGCTTTCTTT; cdr3_aa: CASSFGRVDTEAFF
v_call: TRBV27; clone_size: once; d_call: .; j_call: TRBJ2-2; cdr3_nt: TGTGCCAGCAGTTTATCGATCACCGGGGAGCTGTTTTTT; cdr3_aa: CASSLSITGELFF
v_call: TRBV4-1; clone_size: .; d_call: .; j_call: TRBJ2-1; cdr3_nt: TGCGCCAGCAGCCCTAGGGAGGATGAGCAGTTCTTC; cdr3_aa: CASSPREDEQFF
v_call: TRBV4-1; clone_size: .; d_call: .; j_call: TRBJ2-5; cdr3_nt: TGCGCCAGCAGCCAAGTAGCGCTATTAGCGCCCCCCCGAGACTTC; cdr3_aa: CASSQVALLAPPRDF
v_call: TRBV7-9; clone_size: .; d_call: .; j_call: TRBJ2-1; cdr3_nt: TGTGCCAGCAGCTCCGGACTCTACAATGAGCAGTTCTTC; cdr3_aa: CASSSGLYNEQFF
v_call: TRBV6-5; clone_size: .; d_call: .; j_call: TRBJ2-7; cdr3_nt: TGTGCCAGCAGTTACTTTTGGGAGCAGTACTTC; cdr3_aa: CASSYFWEQYF
v_call: TRBV6-1; clone_size: .; d_call: TRBD2; j_call: TRBJ2-3; cdr3_nt: TGTGCCAGCAGTCTTCTAGCGGGAGAGACAGATACGCAGTATTTT; cdr3_aa: CASSLLAGETDTQYF
v_call: TRBV28; clone_size: .; d_call: .; j_call: TRBJ1-1; cdr3_nt: TGTGCCAGCAGTTTACCGGGGGCCTCTTCCATGAACACTGAAGCTTTCTTT; cdr3_aa: CASSLPGASSMNTEAFF
v_call: TRBV4-3; clone_size: .; d_call: TRBD2; j_call: TRBJ2-5; cdr3_nt: TGCGCCAGCAGCCAGTATTGGGAAACTAGCGGGACAGTGGAGACCCAGTACTTC; cdr3_aa: CASSQYWETSGTVETQYF
v_call: TRBV30; clone_size: .; d_call: .; j_call: TRBJ1-5; cdr3_nt: TGTGCCTGGACACAGGGACGAGGCAATCAGCCCCAGCATTTT; cdr3_aa: CAWTQGRGNQPQHF
v_call: TRBV7-9; clone_size: .; d_call: .; j_call: TRBJ1-1; cdr3_nt: TGTGCTAGCGGGCCCCCCGGGACTGAAGCTTTCTTT; cdr3_aa: CASGPPGTEAFF
v_call: TRBV9; clone_size: .; d_call: .; j_call: TRBJ2-1; cdr3_nt: TGTGCCAGCAGCACCACACGACTTTCTAGCTCCTACAATGAGCAGTTCTTC; cdr3_aa: CASSTTRLSSSYNEQFF
v_call: TRBV5-6; clone_size: .; d_call: .; j_call: TRBJ2-7; cdr3_nt: TGTGCCAGCAGCGGAGACTACGAGCAGTACTTC; cdr3_aa: CASSGDYEQYF
v_call: TRBV6-1; clone_size: .; d_call: .; j_call: TRBJ2-7; cdr3_nt: TGTGCCAGCACCAAGCTAGAAAGGGATTACGAGCAGTACTTC; cdr3_aa: CASTKLERDYEQYF
v_call: TRBV10-3; clone_size: .; d_call: .; j_call: TRBJ2-1; cdr3_nt: TGTGCCATCAGTGAGCCGCACCCACGGGGTGGGAGAGAATACAATGAGCAGTTCTTC; cdr3_aa: CAISEPHPRGGREYNEQFF
v_call: TRBV7-3; clone_size: .; d_call: TRBD2; j_call: TRBJ2-1; cdr3_nt: TGTGCCAGCAGCTTGGCGGGAGGCACCTACAATGAGCAGTTCTTC; cdr3_aa: CASSLAGGTYNEQFF